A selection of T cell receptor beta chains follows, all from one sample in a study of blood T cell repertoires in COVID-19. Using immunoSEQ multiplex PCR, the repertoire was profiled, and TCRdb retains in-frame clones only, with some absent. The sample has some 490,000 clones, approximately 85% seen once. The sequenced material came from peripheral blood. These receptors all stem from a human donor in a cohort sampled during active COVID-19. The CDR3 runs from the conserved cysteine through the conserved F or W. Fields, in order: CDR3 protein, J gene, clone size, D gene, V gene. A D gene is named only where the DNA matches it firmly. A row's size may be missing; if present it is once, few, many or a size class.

CASSFSRQGLGYTF TRBJ1-2 NA TRBD1 TRBV5-4
CASSLRQPIGDTQYF TRBJ2-3 NA NA TRBV28
CASSMGRVTREFF TRBJ2-1 NA TRBD2 TRBV19
CSASLESNQPQHF TRBJ1-5 NA NA TRBV20-1
CASSLQGTGDQPQHF TRBJ1-5 NA TRBD1 TRBV7-9
CASSHGLRGDTQYF TRBJ2-3 NA NA TRBV3-1/TRBV3-2
CASSIVGLNSNQPQHF TRBJ1-5 few NA TRBV19
CASSLVPRQGGHEQFF TRBJ2-1 NA TRBD1 TRBV7-8
CASSLGTAGEEKLFF TRBJ1-4 NA NA TRBV7-9
CASSPITSGTGVEKLFF TRBJ1-4 NA TRBD1 TRBV18
CASRSGGQGRDTF TRBJ1-2 few TRBD1 TRBV28
CASSSSTRTSGRRDTQYF TRBJ2-3 NA TRBD2 TRBV7-3
CASSLEVRAAGYTF TRBJ1-2 once NA TRBV5-1
CASVQRMGTGGPSNYGYTF TRBJ1-2 NA TRBD1 TRBV5-6
CASSAPEGYTF TRBJ1-2 NA NA TRBV11-1
CASSGGGTEYNEQFF TRBJ2-1 NA NA TRBV9
CASSLRILTEAFF TRBJ1-1 NA NA TRBV6-5
CASSIDRGSQETQYF TRBJ2-5 NA NA TRBV19
CASSLGQDNQPQHF TRBJ1-5 NA TRBD1 TRBV28
CAISQAGLDNQPQHF TRBJ1-5 NA NA TRBV10-3
CASSFSGSREQFF TRBJ2-1 NA TRBD2 TRBV5-1
CASNTGDYGYTF TRBJ1-2 NA TRBD1 TRBV6-6
CASGSWDTPNYGYTF TRBJ1-2 NA NA TRBV13
CASSQDSRKETQYF TRBJ2-5 NA NA TRBV4-2
CASTQRQGLGETQYF TRBJ2-5 NA TRBD1 TRBV5-6
CASSQDGDRLPNEQYF TRBJ2-7 NA TRBD1 TRBV4-3
CASSFNLDNEQFF TRBJ2-1 NA NA TRBV7-3
CASSTTTGDSNQPQHF TRBJ1-5 NA TRBD1 TRBV19
CASSQQVFYEQYF TRBJ2-7 NA NA TRBV4-3
CASSPGQGLNTEAFF TRBJ1-1 few TRBD1 TRBV4-2
CASSYSFRRLETQYF TRBJ2-5 NA NA TRBV6-5
CASQMYSTDTQYF TRBJ2-3 NA NA TRBV5-3
CASSQDRSGKQPQHF TRBJ1-5 NA NA TRBV4-2
CASIQTANTGELFF TRBJ2-2 NA NA TRBV19
CASTSALGQGYGYTF TRBJ1-2 NA NA TRBV19
CASSLMTDILYGYTF TRBJ1-2 NA NA TRBV7-8
CASSLYRDQPQHF TRBJ1-5 NA NA TRBV27
CASSLSSTSGRNTQYF TRBJ2-3 NA TRBD2 TRBV5-1
CASRPRQGENTEAFF TRBJ1-1 NA TRBD1 TRBV2
CASSLLETGGSPLHF TRBJ1-6 NA TRBD1 TRBV7-2
CASSSDRGMSEAFF TRBJ1-1 NA TRBD1 TRBV5-1
CASRGTGNSPLHF TRBJ1-6 NA TRBD1 TRBV27
CASRTSGRDAGELFF TRBJ2-2 NA TRBD2 TRBV25-1
CASSYGQGNYGYTF TRBJ1-2 NA TRBD1 TRBV5-1
CASSLAGVDEAFF TRBJ1-1 NA NA TRBV5-1
CASSFSLLRGGTTNEKLFF TRBJ1-4 NA NA TRBV19
CASSLGDRGKNIQYF TRBJ2-4 NA TRBD1 TRBV5-1
CASSSTHRGYQPQHF TRBJ1-5 NA TRBD1 TRBV27
CASSLADSEAFF TRBJ1-1 NA NA TRBV5-1
CASSEAGTGKAPLHF TRBJ1-6 NA TRBD1 TRBV6-1
CAGDRGSGNTIYF TRBJ1-3 NA TRBD1 TRBV30
CASSPGLAGWEGELFF TRBJ2-2 NA TRBD2 TRBV19
CASSFLQVDEAFF TRBJ1-1 NA NA TRBV12-3/TRBV12-4
CSTPGNTEAFF TRBJ1-1 NA NA TRBV29-1
CASRGLTEGYEQYF TRBJ2-7 NA NA TRBV27
CASSPWPGYSNQPQHF TRBJ1-5 once NA TRBV5-6
CARRPGGRAKSTDTQYF TRBJ2-3 NA TRBD2 TRBV5-1
CASSLYFSTDTQYF TRBJ2-3 once NA TRBV7-3
CASRKTGNTEAFF TRBJ1-1 NA NA TRBV25-1